The next 2 T cell receptor beta chains were all read from a single sample in a study of cytomegalovirus exposure and HLA in healthy donors. 13 Jbeta primers and 60 Vbeta primers were used for the PCR. Generated by immunoSEQ multiplex PCR, the TCRdb table keeps only in-frame clones and is missing some. The table includes some 150,000 clones, about 71% detected once. The sample consisted of PBMCs. The receptors shown here come from a woman aged 30 to 39 in good health and CMV-seronegative.

Comments on this clone: Mismatch with germline at one junction end may stem from a read error. The gene calls are TRBV4-1 and TRBJ2-7, with a tentative D call TRBD2 (6 bases). This CDR3 spans 16 amino acids. Germline V CDR1 and CDR2: MGHRA, YSYEKL. CDR3 amino acids: CASGQDDAGLLTEQYF. The CDR3 DNA reads TGCGCCAGCGGCCAAGATGATGCGGGACTTCTCACCGAGCAGTACTTC.

Here the CDR3 reads CASSLTQTNTGELFF. The CDR3 bases are TGTGCCAGCAGCCTGACACAGACGAACACCGGGGAGCTGTTTTTT. The rearrangement joins TRBV5-5 to TRBJ2-2; the D is unclear. Germline assignment: CDR1 SGHKS and CDR2 YYEKEE (reference sequence). Trimming stripped 4 bases from V and 0 bases from J, with 10 bases between. CDR3 length: 15 residues.